Below are 28 T cell receptor beta chains sequenced from a single sample in a study of shared clonotypes between healthy human individuals. Produced via immunoSEQ multiplex PCR; TCRdb's table is partial and in-frame only. The sample lists some 630,000 clones; about two thirds were seen once. The sequencing input was memory CD4+ T cells sorted from blood. Subset meaning: CD45RA-negative fraction. All receptors come from a woman younger than 45 in good health.

The V call is TRBV28, the J call TRBJ1-5, with D hard to call. There are 12 residues in the CDR3. Trimming left V 7 bases short and J 9 bases short, with 13 bases between. The V gene's germline CDR1 is MDHEN and CDR2 SYDVKM. The chain's CDR3 is CASTPPVGPQHF. CDR3 in DNA: TGTGCCAGCACTCCCCCGGTGGGGCCCCAGCATTTT.

The genes are TRBV5-6 and TRBJ1-2; no reliable D call. Germline V gene data show CDR1 as SGHDT and CDR2 as YYEEEE. V was clipped by 4 bases and J by 13 bases, with 14 bases between them. The CDR3 runs 11 residues. As DNA, the CDR3 is TGTGCCAGCAGCCGGGCACTCCTCTTCACCTTC. Its translation is CASSRALLFTF.

The chain combines TRBV10-3 with TRBJ2-7; 10 bases are shared with TRBD1. The germline V gene encodes CDR1 ENHRY and CDR2 SYGVKD. Unmatched junction bases numbered 7, after V lost 3 bases and J lost 2 bases. This CDR3 has 16 residues. The CDR3 reads CAISDSGQGNPYEQYF. CDR3 DNA sequence: TGTGCCATCAGTGATTCGGGACAGGGGAACCCCTACGAGCAGTACTTC.

The chain joins TRBV9 to TRBJ2-7; the match to TRBD1 covers 7 bases. This CDR3 spans 13 amino acids. Unmatched junction bases numbered 2, after V lost 4 bases and J lost 1 base. Germline lookup yields CDR1 SGDLS and CDR2 YYNGEE. The CDR3 coding sequence is TGTGCCAGCAGCCCGGGACAGTCCTACGAGCAGTACTTC. Amino acids: CASSPGQSYEQYF. Full variable domain (rest looked up from reference TRBV9 and TRBJ2-7): DSGVTQTPKHLITATGQRVTLRCSPRSGDLSVYWYQQSLDQGLQFLIQYYNGEERAKGNILERFSAQQFPDLHSELNLSSLELGDSALYFCASSPGQSYEQYFGPGTRLTVT.

This clone was recorded a few times. The rearrangement joins TRBV25-1 to TRBJ2-5; D not resolved. With the DNA end fitting TRBJ2-7 better, the J assignment may be wrong. Germline V CDR1 and CDR2: MGHDK, SYGVNS. The CDR3 consists of 14 residues. The CDR3 here is CASSESMVSYEQYF. In nucleotides, the CDR3 is TGTGCCAGCAGTGAATCTATGGTATCCTACGAGCAGTACTTC.

The CDR3 coding sequence is TGTGCCAGCAGATTTGAGGACGTTAATGAGCAGTTCTTC. This sequence encodes CASRFEDVNEQFF. The chain carries TRBV5-8 and TRBJ2-1; D is uncertain. The germline gives CDR1 SGHTS, CDR2 YDEGEE. V was shortened by 5 bases and J by 7 bases, with 13 bases between the two germline ends. This CDR3 has 13 amino acids. The variable domain in full, with the rest retrieved from reference TRBV5-8 and TRBJ2-1, is EAGVTQSPTHLIKTRGQQATLRCSPISGHTSVYWYQQALGLGLQFLLWYDEGEERNRGNFPPRFSGRQFPNYSSELNVNALELEDSALYLCASRFEDVNEQFFGPGTRLTVL.

This chain links TRBV6-5 with TRBJ2-3, with D unclear. V lost 2 bases and J 6 bases, leaving 3 bases between the germline ends. This CDR3 comprises 11 residues. Germline CDR1 MNHEY, CDR2 SVGAGI. This CDR3 reads CASSYADTQYF. DNA for the CDR3: TGTGCCAGCAGTTACGCGGATACGCAGTATTTT.

This clone was detected once. This chain connects TRBV27 to TRBJ2-7, with a tentative D call TRBD1 (6 bases). The CDR3 length is 15 residues. Trimming shortened V by 2 bases and J by 5 bases, and 16 bases separated the two germline ends. The V gene's germline CDR1 is MNHEY and CDR2 SMNVEV (reference sequence). In DNA, the CDR3 is TGTGCCAGCAGTTTAACCGGGACAATCCGCGACGAGCAGTACTTC. Protein sequence: CASSLTGTIRDEQYF.

The V gene is TRBV18, the J gene TRBJ2-1; 10 bases are shared with TRBD2. The trim removed 2 bases at V and 2 bases at J, leaving 6 bases unmatched. The germline V gene encodes CDR1 KGHSH and CDR2 LQKENI. The CDR3 extends over 17 amino acids. CDR3 sequence: CASSPFTSGNTYNEQFF. The CDR3 region has the DNA TGTGCCAGCTCACCATTTACTAGCGGGAACACCTACAATGAGCAGTTCTTC.

The rearrangement links TRBV6-5 to TRBJ1-1; D is undetermined. This CDR3 has 13 residues. Germline values: CDR1 MNHEY, CDR2 SVGAGI. Trimming took 4 bases from V and 1 from J, leaving 7 bases between them. CDR3 amino acids: CASSSTPNTEAFF. DNA of the CDR3: TGTGCCAGCAGTTCGACCCCGAACACTGAAGCTTTCTTT.

The chain combines TRBV28 with TRBJ2-2, with TRBD1 matching over 12 bases. There are 16 residues in the CDR3. From germline, CDR1 is MDHEN and CDR2 SYDVKM. V was clipped by 6 bases and J by 7 bases; unmatched bases: 9. The CDR3 here is CASSRLGTGGIGELFF. In DNA, the CDR3 is TGTGCCAGCAGCCGACTGGGGACAGGGGGCATCGGGGAGCTGTTTTTT.

This chain uses TRBV5-4 with TRBJ2-3; perhaps TRBD2 as D (6 bases). Germline V CDR1 and CDR2: SGHNT, YYREEE (reference sequence). The CDR3 runs to 16 residues. Trimming stripped 6 bases from V and 1 base from J, with 18 bases between. In DNA, the CDR3 is TGTGCCAGCACCCGGGGCCCGGCTAGCGGCACAGATACGCAGTATTTT. This encodes CASTRGPASGTDTQYF.

This chain's CDR3 is CASSVGLDEPPQYF. DNA of the CDR3: TGTGCCAGCAGCGTAGGGCTAGACGAGCCCCCCCAGTACTTC. V and J are TRBV9 and TRBJ2-5; D unresolved. The germline gives CDR1 SGDLS, CDR2 YYNGEE. CDR3 length: 14 residues. Deletions cut 0 bases from V and 9 bases from J, with 15 bases between.

The chain links TRBV4-2 to TRBJ1-3, with D unresolved. The germline V gene has CDR1 LGHNA and CDR2 YNFKEQ. V lost 1 base, J lost 0 bases, and 10 bases lay in between. The length of the CDR3 is 16 residues. The DNA of the CDR3 is TGTGCCAGCAGCCAAGGTCGAGGGCACTCTGGAAACACCATATATTTT. The encoded protein is CASSQGRGHSGNTIYF.

The chain uses TRBV25-1 and TRBJ2-3, with 7 bases identical to TRBD2. Germline V gene lookup returns CDR1 MGHDK and CDR2 SYGVNS. The CDR3 is made up of 13 amino acids. Trimming at V came to 6 bases and at J to 6 bases, leaving 6 bases not matched to a gene. The CDR3 DNA follows: TGTGCCAGCAGGGGGAGGGCCAAGGATACGCAGTATTTT. Its translation: CASRGRAKDTQYF.

Only one count was recorded for this clone. The chain is built from TRBV27 and TRBJ1-1; TRBD1 aligns across 9 bases. The germline V gene has CDR1 MNHEY and CDR2 SMNVEV (reference sequence). CDR3 size: 17 residues. With 4 bases clipped from V and 4 bases from J, the junction kept 13 bases outside the gene matches. CDR3 DNA sequence: TGTGCCAGCAGTTCTCGGACAGGGGCCGAGAAGGGCACTGAAGCTTTCTTT. Encoded protein: CASSSRTGAEKGTEAFF.

This chain connects TRBV18 to TRBJ2-1, with D perhaps TRBD1 (7 bases). The CDR3 spans 15 residues. Trimming cost V 5 bases and J 8 bases, with 19 bases left between them. The germline gives CDR1 KGHSH, CDR2 LQKENI. CDR3 DNA sequence: TGTGCCAGCTCAGATCAGGGGGGTATCCGGGATGAGCAGTTCTTC. This codes for CASSDQGGIRDEQFF.

The chain combines TRBV10-3 with TRBJ1-4; D call uncertain. This CDR3 region has 14 residues. V was shortened by 10 bases and J by 4 bases, with 16 bases between the two germline ends. Germline values: CDR1 ENHRY, CDR2 SYGVKD. The CDR3 spells CATTANLGNEKLFF. The CDR3 DNA sequence: TGTGCCACCACAGCAAACCTGGGTAATGAAAAACTGTTTTTT.

The sample holds one count of this clone. This sequence joins TRBV5-1 and TRBJ1-4; D ambiguous. This CDR3 contains 14 residues. Trimming took off 4 bases at V and 7 bases at J, with 14 bases between the two ends. Germline lookup yields CDR1 SGHRS and CDR2 YFSETQ. CDR3 coding DNA: TGCGCCAGCAGCCTTGGGGAAGCGGGTGAAAAACTGTTTTTT. Protein sequence: CASSLGEAGEKLFF.

This clone was detected once. This chain uses TRBV19 with TRBJ1-5; perhaps TRBD1 as D (5 bases). V dropped 7 bases and J dropped 0 bases, with 19 bases sitting between them. The CDR3 is 17 amino acids. The V gene's germline CDR1 is LNHDA and CDR2 SQIVND (reference sequence). This CDR3 reads CASNRDGGRNSNQPQHF. The CDR3 DNA follows: TGTGCCAGTAATCGCGATGGGGGACGGAATAGCAATCAGCCCCAGCATTTT.

The V and J genes are TRBV11-3 and TRBJ1-1; D unresolved. V was cut by 5 bases and J by 1 base, with 8 bases left in between. This CDR3 is built from 13 residues. Germline V gene sequence: CDR1 SGHNT, CDR2 YENEEA. In DNA form, the CDR3 reads TGTGCCAGCAGCACGTCCAGGAACACTGAAGCTTTCTTT. Translated: CASSTSRNTEAFF.

The J gene is TRBJ2-1, the V gene TRBV4-1; 9 bases are a match to TRBD1. This CDR3 comprises 18 residues. Germline V gives CDR1 MGHRA, CDR2 YSYEKL. With V trimmed by 0 bases and J by 6 bases, 12 bases remained unmatched. This CDR3 reads CASSQDSVPGQGFNEQFF. CDR3 DNA: TGCGCCAGCAGCCAAGATTCCGTACCGGGACAGGGTTTCAATGAGCAGTTCTTC.

The V and J genes are TRBV6-5 and TRBJ2-3; 10 positions agree with TRBD2. Germline V gene sequence: CDR1 MNHEY, CDR2 SVGAGI. This CDR3 is 16 amino acids long. The V segment lost 4 bases and the J segment 0 bases; nucleotides outside the gene matches: 4. The CDR3 nucleotides are TGTGCCAGCAGTTTTAGACTAGCGGGTAGCACAGATACGCAGTATTTT. It is translated as CASSFRLAGSTDTQYF.

The V and J genes are TRBV5-1 and TRBJ2-6; TRBD1 agrees at 9 bases. Germline values: CDR1 SGHRS, CDR2 YFSETQ. V was pared by 4 bases and J by 1 base, with 9 bases of the junction left unmatched. This CDR3 region has 18 residues. Here the CDR3 reads CASSATGGGGSGANVLTF. Written as DNA, the CDR3 is TGCGCCAGCAGCGCTACAGGGGGCGGAGGGTCTGGGGCCAACGTCCTGACTTTC.

The genes are TRBV15 and TRBJ1-4; D remains ambiguous. The V end lost 4 bases, the J end lost 7 bases, and 10 bases lay between the germline ends. Germline lookup yields CDR1 LNHNV and CDR2 YYDKDF (reference sequence). The CDR3 has 13 residues. CDR3 DNA sequence: TGTGCCACCAGCACTCAGGTGGGTGAAAAACTGTTTTTT. Its protein product is CATSTQVGEKLFF.

The rearrangement uses TRBV28 and TRBJ2-7; no firm D call. The length of the CDR3 is 15 residues. From germline, CDR1 is MDHEN and CDR2 SYDVKM. V shed 3 bases and J shed 4 bases, with 16 bases lying between them. This CDR3 is CASSFNSADLYEQYF. The CDR3 DNA reads as TGTGCCAGCAGTTTCAATTCCGCGGATCTATACGAGCAGTACTTC.

The chain employs TRBV4-1 and TRBJ2-2; 11 bases align to TRBD1. The trim removed 0 bases at V and 5 bases at J, leaving 8 bases unmatched. The CDR3 spans 18 residues. Germline values: CDR1 MGHRA, CDR2 YSYEKL. The chain's CDR3 is CASSQDRIGTGGTGELFF. The CDR3, as DNA: TGCGCCAGCAGCCAAGATCGGATCGGGACAGGGGGTACCGGGGAGCTGTTTTTT.

This chain links TRBV19 with TRBJ1-2; D is perhaps TRBD1 (5 bases). The V gene's germline CDR1 is LNHDA and CDR2 SQIVND (reference sequence). Trimming removed 6 bases at V and 6 bases at J, with 14 bases between. The CDR3 is 13 amino acids. CDR3 DNA: TGTGCCAGTAGAAATCCGGGACCCAATGGCTACACCTTC. This gives the protein CASRNPGPNGYTF.